The 23 T cell receptor beta chains reported below all come from one sample, sequenced in a study of T cell responses to AZD1222 COVID-19 vaccine. The assay was immunoSEQ multiplex PCR, and TCRdb's table has in-frame clones only and misses some. The table has 100,000 to 150,000 clones, over 85% seen once. Material: peripheral blood, obtained 28 days after the second AZD1222 dose. Receptor source: an adult who received the AZD1222 COVID-19 vaccine.

The chain is built from TRBV19 and TRBJ2-3, with 8 bases aligning to TRBD1. The CDR3 extends over 15 amino acids. Trimming at V came to 5 bases and at J to 2 bases, leaving 6 bases not matched to a gene. Germline CDR1 is LNHDA and CDR2 is SQIVND (reference sequence). CDR3 amino acids: CASSVGQGLTDTQYF. The CDR3 DNA follows: TGTGCCAGTAGTGTCGGACAGGGACTCACAGATACGCAGTATTTT.

The DNA for the CDR3 is TGTGCCAGCAGCTTGGGACAATTCCAAGAGACCCAGTACTTC. Its protein product is CASSLGQFQETQYF. V gene TRBV5-8 combines with J gene TRBJ2-5; D unclear. The CDR3 runs to 14 residues. Trimming pared 0 bases from V and 1 base from J, leaving 7 bases between. Germline V gene sequence: CDR1 SGHTS, CDR2 YDEGEE.

J is TRBJ1-2 and V is TRBV5-5; TRBD1 agrees at 11 bases. Germline lookup yields CDR1 SGHKS and CDR2 YYEKEE (reference sequence). V shed 2 bases, J shed 7 bases, and the junction held 10 bases outside the gene matches. The CDR3 has 16 amino acids. The CDR3 region is CASSFSPGTGGVGYTF. The CDR3 bases are TGTGCCAGCAGCTTTTCTCCCGGGACAGGGGGGGTTGGCTACACCTTC.

CDR3 nucleotide sequence: TGTGCCTGGAGTGTTTCCGGGACAGGGGGCAGAAGGGATGAAGCTTTCTTT. It is translated as CAWSVSGTGGRRDEAFF. The chain employs TRBV30 and TRBJ1-1; 12 bases are a match to TRBD1. After removal of 0 bases from V and 7 bases from J, the junction contained 12 bases not matched to a gene. Germline-derived CDR1 and CDR2 are GTSNPN and SVGIG (reference sequence). The CDR3 extends over 17 amino acids.

J is TRBJ1-6 and V is TRBV13; 7 nucleotides line up with TRBD1. Germline values: CDR1 PRHDT, CDR2 FYEKMQ (reference sequence). This CDR3 is 15 amino acids long. The junction had 10 bases not matched to a gene; V was cut back by 8 bases and J by 6 bases. The DNA for the CDR3 is TGTGCCAGCTCGGGGACAGCCGCGCCTAATTCACCCCTCCACTTT. This gives the protein CASSGTAAPNSPLHF.

For the CDR3, the DNA is TGCGCCAGCAGCTTGGGTCGGGGCATAGACACTGAAGCTTTCTTT. It codes for CASSLGRGIDTEAFF. The V and J genes are TRBV5-1 and TRBJ1-1; D is possibly TRBD1 (5 bases). The V end was cut by 0 bases, the J end by 3 bases, with 12 bases between. The length of the CDR3 is 15 residues. CDR1 is SGHRS and CDR2 is YFSETQ in the germline V gene. Full variable domain (remainder filled in from reference TRBV5-1 and TRBJ1-1): KAGVTQTPRYLIKTRGQQVTLSCSPISGHRSVSWYQQTPGQGLQFLFEYFSETQRNKGNFPGRFSGRQFSNSRSEMNVSTLELGDSALYLCASSLGRGIDTEAFFGQGTRLTVV.

CDR3 loop: CASSPEGQWNTGELFF. The DNA for the CDR3 is TGCGCCAGCAGCCCGGAGGGACAGTGGAACACCGGGGAGCTGTTTTTT. The genes are TRBV5-1 and TRBJ2-2, with a tentative D call TRBD1 (7 bases). The ends were cut back, 4 bases at V and 1 base at J, with 14 bases in the middle. The germline V gene has CDR1 SGHRS and CDR2 YFSETQ. The CDR3 spans 16 residues.

This sequence joins TRBV10-3 and TRBJ1-1; 7 nucleotides match TRBD1. The CDR3 totals 12 residues. V trimming: 6 bases; J trimming: 5 bases; junction bases outside the gene matches: 3. Germline assignment: CDR1 ENHRY and CDR2 SYGVKD. Here the CDR3 DNA reads TGTGCCATCAGGGGGGACAGTACTGAAGCTTTCTTT. It is translated as CAIRGDSTEAFF.

V gene TRBV25-1 combines with J gene TRBJ1-3, with unresolved D. The CDR3 spans 15 residues. CDR1 is MGHDK and CDR2 is SYGVNS in the germline V gene. Trimming took off 6 bases at V and 8 bases at J, with 20 bases between the two ends. The CDR3 coding sequence is TGTGCCAGCAGAGCCCTGGCCGGACTCCACGACACCATATATTTT. As protein: CASRALAGLHDTIYF.

This chain links TRBV9 with TRBJ2-2, with a weak D call TRBD2 (5 bases). Germline V gene sequence: CDR1 SGDLS, CDR2 YYNGEE. Trimming removed 0 bases at V and 4 bases at J, with 13 bases between. The CDR3 extends over 16 amino acids. CDR3 sequence reads: CASSVGPLEGTGELFF. The CDR3 DNA sequence: TGTGCCAGCAGCGTAGGTCCGCTTGAGGGCACCGGGGAGCTGTTTTTT.

The rearrangement uses TRBV7-3 and TRBJ2-7, with D possibly TRBD1 on 6 matching bases. Trimming removed 9 bases from V and 6 bases from J, with 18 bases in between. This CDR3 region has 13 residues. From germline, CDR1 is SGHTA and CDR2 FQGTGA. DNA for the CDR3: TGTGCCAGGGAACAGGACAGTCTTTTCGAGCAGTACTTC. Protein: CAREQDSLFEQYF.

Notes on this clone: Other DNA sequences in this sample translate to the same CDR3. The chain has TRBV6-5 and TRBJ1-2; D call uncertain. The CDR3 consists of 11 residues. With 6 bases removed from V and 4 bases from J, the gap between germline ends came to 6 bases. CDR1 MNHEY and CDR2 SVGAGI come from the germline V gene. The CDR3 nucleotides read TGTGCCAGCAGCTCAGGCTATGGCTACACCTTC. Translating it yields CASSSGYGYTF.

This sequence joins TRBV24-1 and TRBJ1-1; 8 bases line up with TRBD1. This CDR3 region has 14 residues. Trimming at V came to 7 bases and at J to 4 bases, leaving 7 bases not matched to a gene. Germline CDR1 is KGHDR and CDR2 is SFDVKD. Written as DNA, the CDR3 is TGTGCCACCAGAGGAAATACAGGGGGCACTGAAGCTTTCTTT. It codes for CATRGNTGGTEAFF.

V usage is TRBV28 and J usage is TRBJ1-2; the D is unclear. CDR1 and CDR2 (germline): MDHEN, SYDVKM. V lost 7 bases and J lost 4, with 7 bases in between. CDR3 length: 11 amino acids. CDR3 sequence: CASIGSYGYTF. CDR3 bases: TGTGCCAGCATCGGCAGCTATGGCTACACCTTC.

The chain links TRBV18 to TRBJ2-7, with unresolved D. CDR3 length: 12 amino acids. Trimming shortened V by 8 bases and J by 7 bases, and 15 bases separated the two germline ends. Germline CDR1 and CDR2: KGHSH and LQKENI. The CDR3 sequence: CASHGPGWEQYF. CDR3 DNA sequence: TGTGCCAGCCACGGGCCCGGGTGGGAGCAGTACTTC.

The J gene is TRBJ2-3, the V gene TRBV28; 8 bases are shared with TRBD1. CDR1 and CDR2 from the germline V gene are MDHEN and SYDVKM. The CDR3 length is 11 residues. The J segment lost 14 bases and the V segment lost 6 bases, leaving 7 bases of the junction unmatched. The CDR3, as DNA: TGTGCCAGCAGGGACCGGGACAGGCTGTATTTT. Translated: CASRDRDRLYF.

As DNA, the CDR3 is TGTGCTAGTGGCTCGGGGCAGGTCGGGAACACTGAAGCTTTCTTT. Encoded protein: CASGSGQVGNTEAFF. The V gene is TRBV12-5, the J gene TRBJ1-1; tentatively, D is TRBD1 (5 bases). The CDR3 loop spans 15 amino acids. The ends were cut back, 6 bases at V and 1 base at J, with 15 bases in the middle. Germline V gene lookup returns CDR1 LGHNT and CDR2 FRNRAP.

The chain uses TRBV27 and TRBJ2-1; TRBD2 matches at 15 bases. V lost 2 bases and J lost 10; bases outside the gene matches: 0. The CDR3 loop spans 14 amino acids. Germline V gives CDR1 MNHEY, CDR2 SMNVEV (reference sequence). In DNA form, the CDR3 reads TGTGCCAGCAGTTTAGGGACTAGCGGGAGGGAGCAGTTCTTC. Encoded protein: CASSLGTSGREQFF.

This clone has a single count. The chain employs TRBV10-3 and TRBJ1-1, with D hard to call. The germline V gene encodes CDR1 ENHRY and CDR2 SYGVKD. This CDR3 has 13 residues. Trimming took off 4 bases at V and 1 base at J, with 7 bases between the two ends. Here the CDR3 reads CAISATSNTEAFF. The CDR3, as DNA: TGTGCCATCAGTGCCACATCGAACACTGAAGCTTTCTTT.

The chain has TRBV7-6 and TRBJ2-2; 12 nucleotides line up with TRBD2. Germline V gives CDR1 SGHVS, CDR2 FNYEAQ. The trim removed 2 bases at V and 8 bases at J, leaving 9 bases unmatched. The CDR3 sequence is 17 residues long. The CDR3 DNA is TGTGCCAGCAGCTTAACTACTAGCGGGGGGCTTCGTGGGGAGCTGTTTTTT. Residues: CASSLTTSGGLRGELFF.

The chain employs TRBV7-2 and TRBJ2-1; 8 nucleotides align to TRBD2. The germline gives CDR1 SGHTA, CDR2 FQGNSA. Germline trimming cut 5 bases from V and 0 bases from J; bases unmatched to any gene: 3. CDR3 size: 15 residues. CDR3 nucleotides: TGTGCCAGCAGCGTCAGCGGGAGCTCCTACAATGAGCAGTTCTTC. Translation: CASSVSGSSYNEQFF.

CDR3 sequence: CASSEPEEDQPQHF. For the CDR3, the DNA is TGTGCCAGCTCGGAGCCAGAGGAAGATCAGCCCCAGCATTTT. The gene calls are TRBV14 and TRBJ1-5; D unclear. CDR1 and CDR2 from the germline V gene are SGHDN and FVKESK. The CDR3 length is 14 residues. V shed 8 bases and J shed 5 bases, with 16 bases lying between them.

The V call is TRBV27, the J call TRBJ1-3, with D possibly being TRBD1 (5 bases). The V end was cut by 8 bases, the J end by 2 bases, with 13 bases between. The CDR3 consists of 14 residues. Germline loops: CDR1 MNHEY, CDR2 SMNVEV (reference sequence). CDR3 sequence (DNA): TGTGCCAGCTCCCTAAGAGGGGCTGGAAACACCATATATTTT. Translation gives CASSLRGAGNTIYF.